These 9 T cell receptor beta chains were sequenced from one sample in a study of breast tumors, draining lymph nodes, adjacent tissues. TCRdb used MiXCR to reprocess the multiplex PCR reads, holding one entry per CDR3 protein. In the table there are roughly 100,000 distinct CDR3 sequences, around 30% of which are singletons. Axillary draining lymph nodes of breast cancer patients supplied the node samples. Sequencing was performed on axillary lymph node tissue. The receptor set was obtained from a female donor with breast cancer. Some clones in this sample may be carry-over from other donors' samples.

This clonotype was picked up many times. The junction differs from germline at one of its ends, possibly a read error. V is TRBV7-3 and J is TRBJ1-2; 8 bases are a match to TRBD1. The CDR3 consists of 15 residues. The germline CDR1 and CDR2 sequences are SGHTA and FQGTGA. CDR3: CASSHLDRADYGYPF. CDR3 nucleotides: TGTGCCAGCAGCCACCTGGACAGGGCAGACTATGGCTACCCCTTC.

This clonotype was seen ten or more times. The CDR3 spells CASREDNKQYF. CDR3 sequence (DNA): TGTGCCAGCAGGGAGGACAACAAGCAGTACTTC. This rearrangement joins TRBV2 to TRBJ2-7; D tentatively reads TRBD1 or TRBD2 (5 bases each). V dropped 6 bases and J dropped 8 bases, with 11 bases sitting between them. Germline CDR1 SNHLY, CDR2 FYNNEI. The CDR3 contains 11 residues. The complete variable domain, with remaining parts taken from reference TRBV2 and TRBJ2-7, reads EPEVTQTPSHQVTQMGQEVILRCVPISNHLYFYWYRQILGQKVEFLVSFYNNEISEKSEIFDDQFSVERPDGSNFTLKIRSTKLEDSAMYFCASREDNKQYFGPGTRLTVT.

The V and J genes are TRBV19 and TRBJ2-5; 7 nucleotides match TRBD1. The CDR3 extends over 17 amino acids. The V gene end was trimmed by 4 bases and the J gene end by 1 base; junction bases not matched to a gene: 12. The germline CDR1 and CDR2 sequences are LNHDA and SQIVND (reference sequence). Here the CDR3 DNA reads TGTGCCAGTAGTAGTCACCGAAGGGACAGCTTCCAAGAGACCCAGTACTTC. Protein: CASSSHRRDSFQETQYF. Filled out from reference TRBV19 and TRBJ2-5, the complete variable domain reads DGGITQSPKYLFRKEGQNVTLSCEQNLNHDAMYWYRQDPGQGLRLIYYSQIVNDFQKGDIAEGYSVSREKKESFPLTVTSAQKNPTAFYLCASSSHRRDSFQETQYFGPGTRLLVL.

This clonotype was detected many times. The chain uses TRBV10-2 and TRBJ2-2, with 7 bases fitting TRBD2. CDR1 is WSHSY, CDR2 SAAADI, per germline. V dropped 7 bases and J dropped 5; count of bases not matched to a gene: 7. The length of the CDR3 is 14 residues. CDR3 nucleotide sequence: TGCGCCAGCACCGGGGACTATTCTACCGGGGAGCTGTTTTTT. Its protein is CASTGDYSTGELFF.

In the case of this clonotype: A read error may account for a junction end that differs from germline. The chain combines TRBV12-3 or TRBV12-4 with TRBJ1-2, with 10 nucleotides matching TRBD1. The CDR3 is 16 residues long. The CDR3 is CASGLIRTGGGYGYAF. The CDR3 DNA is TGTGCCAGCGGTTTAATTAGGACAGGGGGTGGCTATGGCTACGCCTTC.

The V and J genes are TRBV2 and TRBJ1-6; D not certain. V dropped 2 bases and J dropped 7 bases, with 12 bases sitting between them. The CDR3 sequence is 15 residues long. The V gene's germline CDR1 is SNHLY and CDR2 FYNNEI. Here the CDR3 reads CASSERHSSNSPLHF. The CDR3 DNA reads as TGTGCCAGCAGTGAAAGGCACAGTTCAAATTCACCCCTCCACTTT. Based on the CDR3 plus reference TRBV2 and TRBJ1-6, the full variable domain is EPEVTQTPSHQVTQMGQEVILRCVPISNHLYFYWYRQILGQKVEFLVSFYNNEISEKSEIFDDQFSVERPDGSNFTLKIRSTKLEDSAMYFCASSERHSSNSPLHFGNGTRLTVT.

For this clonotype: A read error is possible here, since a much larger clone lies one base away. This chain connects TRBV28 to TRBJ2-7; D may be TRBD2 (7 bases). The ends were cut back, 7 bases at V and 2 bases at J, with 18 bases in the middle. Per the germline V gene, CDR1 is MDHEN and CDR2 is SYDVKM. The CDR3 spans 15 residues. CDR3 nucleotides: TGTGCCAGCATAGGTCGGGGGGCAGAGACCTACGAGCAGTACTTC. Its protein is CASIGRGAETYEQYF.

This clonotype showed up many times. The rearrangement links TRBV20-1 to TRBJ2-3, with TRBD2 matching 10 bases. The J segment lost 2 bases and the V segment lost 6 bases, leaving 5 bases of the junction unmatched. Per germline, CDR1 DFQATT and CDR2 SNEGSKA (reference sequence). The CDR3 sequence is 14 residues long. CDR3 region: CSAATSGITDTQYF. The CDR3 nucleotides are TGCAGTGCCGCCACTAGCGGGATCACAGATACGCAGTATTTT.

The genes are TRBV5-1 and TRBJ2-3; either TRBD1 or TRBD2 may fit D (5 bases each). V was trimmed by 3 bases and J by 0 bases, leaving 11 bases between them. The germline gives CDR1 SGHRS, CDR2 YFSETQ. The CDR3 consists of 15 residues. The CDR3 DNA is TGCGCCAGCAGCTCTTGGGGGACGAGCACAGATACGCAGTATTTT. This codes for CASSSWGTSTDTQYF. The full variable domain, completed using reference TRBV5-1 and TRBJ2-3, is KAGVTQTPRYLIKTRGQQVTLSCSPISGHRSVSWYQQTPGQGLQFLFEYFSETQRNKGNFPGRFSGRQFSNSRSEMNVSTLELGDSALYLCASSSWGTSTDTQYFGPGTRLTVL.